Listed below are T cell receptor beta chains from one sample, sequenced in a study of T cells in tuberculosis. Clones were read by immunoSEQ multiplex PCR, and TCRdb kept only the in-frame ones, dropping some. The table lists 5,000 or so clones, less than 98% of them singletons. Source: PBMCs, taken at tuberculosis diagnosis. All receptors derive from an adult with tuberculosis. CDR3s include the opening cysteine and the closing phenylalanine or tryptophan. A D gene is named only where the DNA matches it firmly. Clone size is given for some rows only: seen once, a few or many times, or a class if the clone is expanded.

D: .; J: TRBJ1-5; size: .; V: TRBV4-1; CDR3: CASSQVYLQGNQPQHF; DNA: TGCGCCAGCAGCCAAGTTTACCTGCAGGGCAATCAGCCCCAGCATTTT
D: TRBD1; J: TRBJ1-2; size: .; V: TRBV6-5; CDR3: CASSPGGGGYGYTF; DNA: TGTGCCAGCAGCCCCGGAGGGGGCGGCTATGGCTACACCTTC
D: TRBD2; J: TRBJ2-1; size: .; V: TRBV28; CDR3: CASSSLTSGSYNEQFF; DNA: TGTGCCAGCAGTTCCCTGACTAGCGGATCCTACAATGAGCAGTTCTTC
D: TRBD1; J: TRBJ1-6; size: few; V: TRBV19; CDR3: CASSRDRGSPLHF; DNA: TGTGCCAGTAGTAGGGACAGGGGCTCACCCCTCCACTTT
D: TRBD1; J: TRBJ2-7; size: once; V: TRBV5-1; CDR3: CASSTRDRPYEQYF; DNA: TGCGCCAGCAGCACCCGGGACAGACCCTACGAGCAGTACTTC
D: TRBD2; J: TRBJ2-7; size: .; V: TRBV29-1; CDR3: CSVARTSGSYEQYF; DNA: TGCAGCGTCGCCCGGACTAGCGGCTCCTACGAGCAGTACTTC
D: TRBD2; J: TRBJ2-3; size: .; V: TRBV10-3; CDR3: CAISGTSGGATDTQYF; DNA: TGTGCCATCAGCGGGACTAGCGGGGGGGCCACAGATACGCAGTATTTT
D: TRBD1; J: TRBJ2-3; size: .; V: TRBV2; CDR3: CASRGQGGTDTQYF; DNA: TGTGCCAGCAGGGGACAGGGGGGGACAGATACGCAGTATTTT
D: TRBD2; J: TRBJ2-7; size: .; V: TRBV5-5; CDR3: CASSRTSGEAYEQYF; DNA: TGTGCCAGCAGCCGGACTAGCGGGGAGGCATACGAGCAGTACTTC
D: .; J: TRBJ1-4; size: .; V: TRBV5-8; CDR3: CASSNIFTTTNEKLFF; DNA: TGTGCCAGCAGCAATATATTCACTACAACTAATGAAAAACTGTTTTTT
D: .; J: TRBJ2-7; size: .; V: TRBV7-2; CDR3: CASSLGARAYEQYF; DNA: TGTGCCAGCAGCTTGGGCGCGCGGGCCTACGAGCAGTACTTC
D: .; J: TRBJ2-7; size: once; V: TRBV21-1; CDR3: CASSKVAGGPGSHEQYF; DNA: TGTGCCAGCAGCAAAGTAGCGGGAGGGCCGGGTTCCCACGAGCAGTACTTC
D: TRBD2; J: TRBJ2-7; size: .; V: TRBV5-1; CDR3: CASIPSGTSYEQYF; DNA: TGCGCCAGCATTCCTAGCGGGACTTCCTACGAGCAGTACTTC
D: .; J: TRBJ1-5; size: .; V: TRBV4-1; CDR3: CASSQAGGISNQPQHF; DNA: TGCGCCAGCAGCCAAGCGGGAGGGATTAGCAATCAGCCCCAGCATTTT
D: .; J: TRBJ1-3; size: .; V: TRBV7-2; CDR3: CASSLARGGSGNTIYF; DNA: TGTGCCAGCAGCTTAGCCCGGGGGGGCTCTGGAAACACCATATATTTT